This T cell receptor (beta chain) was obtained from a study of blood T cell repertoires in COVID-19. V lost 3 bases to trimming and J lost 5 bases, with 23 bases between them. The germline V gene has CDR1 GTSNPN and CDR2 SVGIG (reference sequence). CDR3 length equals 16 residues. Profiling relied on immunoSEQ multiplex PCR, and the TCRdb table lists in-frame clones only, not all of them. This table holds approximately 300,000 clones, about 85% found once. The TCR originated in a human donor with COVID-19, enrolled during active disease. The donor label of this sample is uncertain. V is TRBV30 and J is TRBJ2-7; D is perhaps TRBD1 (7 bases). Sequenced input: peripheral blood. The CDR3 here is CAWREEGTVRIDEQYF. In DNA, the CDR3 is TGTGCCTGGAGAGAGGAGGGGACAGTACGTATCGACGAGCAGTACTTC.